The rows below give T cell receptor beta chains drawn from one sample of a study of blood T cell repertoires in COVID-19. Using immunoSEQ multiplex PCR, the repertoire was profiled, and TCRdb retains in-frame clones only, with some absent. The sample records roughly 220,000 clones, 60% to 85% being singletons. The specimen sequenced was peripheral blood. The receptors originated from an older woman with acute or convalescent COVID-19. The CDR3 runs from the conserved cysteine through the conserved F or W. A D gene is named only where the DNA matches it firmly. Clone size is shown for a subset of rows, as once, few, many or a class of expanded clone.

D gene: -; J gene: TRBJ1-2; V gene: TRBV18; clone size: -; CDR3 DNA: TGTGCCAGCTCAGAGGGTGACGGAGGCTATGGCTACACCTTC; CDR3 protein: CASSEGDGGYGYTF
D gene: TRBD1; J gene: TRBJ2-2; V gene: TRBV5-5; clone size: -; CDR3 DNA: TGTGCCAGCAGCTTACTTAGGGGGCAGACCGGGGAGCTGTTTTTT; CDR3 protein: CASSLLRGQTGELFF
D gene: TRBD1; J gene: TRBJ1-5; V gene: TRBV24-1; clone size: -; CDR3 DNA: TGTGCCACCAGTGACATTGGACAGGGAAACCAGCCCCAGCATTTT; CDR3 protein: CATSDIGQGNQPQHF
D gene: TRBD1; J gene: TRBJ2-7; V gene: TRBV7-2; clone size: -; CDR3 DNA: TGTGCCAGCAGCTCAATTTACCGGGACAGGGTCTACGAGCAGTACTTC; CDR3 protein: CASSSIYRDRVYEQYF
D gene: TRBD2; J gene: TRBJ2-1; V gene: TRBV5-1; clone size: few; CDR3 DNA: TGCGCCAGCAGCTTGGGACTAGCGGGGGGCAATGAGCAGTTCTTC; CDR3 protein: CASSLGLAGGNEQFF
D gene: -; J gene: TRBJ1-1; V gene: TRBV27; clone size: once; CDR3 DNA: TGTGCCAGCAGTCCGACAGGAGTTTCGTACACTGAAGCTTTCTTT; CDR3 protein: CASSPTGVSYTEAFF
D gene: TRBD2; J gene: TRBJ2-1; V gene: TRBV23-1; clone size: -; CDR3 DNA: TGCGCCAGCGGGGACTACCCCTCCTACAATGAGCAGTTCTTC; CDR3 protein: CASGDYPSYNEQFF
D gene: TRBD2; J gene: TRBJ2-1; V gene: TRBV27; clone size: -; CDR3 DNA: TGTGCCAGCAGTGCAAGGGCTAGCGGGAGGAATGAGCAGTTCTTC; CDR3 protein: CASSARASGRNEQFF
D gene: -; J gene: TRBJ2-3; V gene: TRBV28; clone size: -; CDR3 DNA: TGTGCCAGCAGTTTCACTCCTACAGATACGCAGTATTTT; CDR3 protein: CASSFTPTDTQYF
D gene: TRBD1; J gene: TRBJ2-3; V gene: TRBV19; clone size: -; CDR3 DNA: TGTGCCAGTAGGACAGGGATGACAGATACGCAGTATTTT; CDR3 protein: CASRTGMTDTQYF
D gene: -; J gene: TRBJ2-2; V gene: TRBV7-7; clone size: -; CDR3 DNA: TGTGCTAGCAGCTTAGGACTGAACACCGGGGAGCTGTTTTTT; CDR3 protein: CASSLGLNTGELFF
D gene: TRBD1; J gene: TRBJ2-7; V gene: TRBV14; clone size: -; CDR3 DNA: TGTGCCAGCAGGCGCACAGGGGGGAGTGAGCAGTACTTC; CDR3 protein: CASRRTGGSEQYF
D gene: TRBD1; J gene: TRBJ1-6; V gene: TRBV28; clone size: -; CDR3 DNA: TGTGCCACCTCCTCCAGTTCGACAGGGACTTCACCCCTCCACTTT; CDR3 protein: CATSSSSTGTSPLHF
D gene: -; J gene: TRBJ2-1; V gene: TRBV4-2; clone size: -; CDR3 DNA: TGTGCCAGCAGCCAGAGTGGCGGGCCGAGCTCCTACAATGAGCAGTTCTTC; CDR3 protein: CASSQSGGPSSYNEQFF
D gene: TRBD1; J gene: TRBJ1-4; V gene: TRBV5-1; clone size: once; CDR3 DNA: TGCGCCAGCAGCTTGGAGGCAGGGGGCCGCAGTGAAAAACTGTTTTTT; CDR3 protein: CASSLEAGGRSEKLFF
D gene: -; J gene: TRBJ2-5; V gene: TRBV3-1/TRBV3-2; clone size: -; CDR3 DNA: TGTGCCAGCAGCCAAGACCTAGAGACCCAGTACTTC; CDR3 protein: CASSQDLETQYF
D gene: -; J gene: TRBJ2-2; V gene: TRBV28; clone size: -; CDR3 DNA: TGTGCCAGCAGTTTACCGGGAGAGGCCACCGGGGAGCTGTTTTTT; CDR3 protein: CASSLPGEATGELFF
D gene: TRBD2; J gene: TRBJ2-2; V gene: TRBV5-1; clone size: -; CDR3 DNA: TGCGCCAGCAGCACGCGTAGCGGGAGCGCTCCGAACACCGGGGAGCTGTTTTTT; CDR3 protein: CASSTRSGSAPNTGELFF
D gene: -; J gene: TRBJ2-1; V gene: TRBV9; clone size: -; CDR3 DNA: TGTGCCAGCGGGTTTGCAGGGGCTGTTCAGTTCTTC; CDR3 protein: CASGFAGAVQFF
D gene: -; J gene: TRBJ1-2; V gene: TRBV12-3/TRBV12-4; clone size: -; CDR3 DNA: TGTGCCAGCAGTTTTCCAGACTACTATGGCTACACCTTC; CDR3 protein: CASSFPDYYGYTF
D gene: TRBD1; J gene: TRBJ2-1; V gene: TRBV27; clone size: -; CDR3 DNA: TGTGCCAGCAGCGGACAGGGTTCCTACAATGAGCAGTTCTTC; CDR3 protein: CASSGQGSYNEQFF
D gene: TRBD1; J gene: TRBJ1-4; V gene: TRBV28; clone size: -; CDR3 DNA: TGTGCCAGCAGTACATTCCGGGACAGTGGAGAAAAACTGTTTTTT; CDR3 protein: CASSTFRDSGEKLFF